The 11 T cell receptor beta chains below come from one sample, sequenced in a study of cytomegalovirus exposure and HLA in healthy donors. The PCR had 60 Vbeta and 13 Jbeta primers. Sequencing used immunoSEQ multiplex PCR; TCRdb keeps in-frame clones, though not all of them. The table lists more than 110,000 clones, about four fifths of them singletons. What was sequenced was PBMCs. All receptors come from a man aged 30-40 years in good health and CMV-seronegative.

This clone was recorded only once. The chain uses TRBV5-1 and TRBJ2-7, with 11 bases aligning to TRBD2. In germline, CDR1 is SGHRS, CDR2 YFSETQ. After removal of 0 bases from V and 3 bases from J, the junction contained 8 bases not matched to a gene. This CDR3 spans 17 amino acids. CDR3 amino acids: CASSLGPPTSGVYEQYF. The CDR3 coding sequence is TGCGCCAGCAGCTTGGGCCCCCCGACTAGCGGGGTCTACGAGCAGTACTTC.

This clone occurred once. The chain carries TRBV15 and TRBJ1-2; D remains ambiguous. Germline CDR1 LNHNV, CDR2 YYDKDF (reference sequence). The CDR3 runs to 13 residues. V lost 0 bases, J lost 8 bases, and 10 bases lay in between. The CDR3 loop is CATSRDSGPGYTF. CDR3 DNA sequence: TGTGCCACCAGCAGAGATTCGGGTCCCGGCTACACCTTC.

Only a few counts were recorded for this clone. The V and J genes are TRBV6-6 and TRBJ2-1; the match to TRBD1 covers 8 bases. This CDR3 comprises 14 residues. Germline CDR1 and CDR2: MNHNY and SVGAGI (reference sequence). Trimming at V came to 5 bases and at J to 9 bases, leaving 9 bases not matched to a gene. The CDR3 reads CASSEDRAITEQFF. The CDR3 DNA reads TGTGCCAGCAGTGAGGACAGGGCTATTACTGAGCAGTTCTTC.

The rearrangement uses TRBV30 and TRBJ1-2; no clear D gene. Trimming shortened V by 2 bases and J by 7 bases, and 11 bases separated the two germline ends. The CDR3 loop spans 12 amino acids. Per germline, CDR1 GTSNPN and CDR2 SVGIG (reference sequence). The CDR3 reads CAWSLGLGGYTF. The CDR3 DNA reads TGTGCCTGGAGTTTGGGCCTGGGTGGCTACACCTTC.

The rearrangement joins TRBV27 to TRBJ1-2; maybe TRBD1 (6 bases). From germline, CDR1 is MNHEY and CDR2 SMNVEV (reference sequence). Trimming left V 7 bases short and J 6 bases short, with 18 bases between. The length of the CDR3 is 14 residues. The chain's CDR3 is CASTLAPGADGYTF. The CDR3 bases are TGTGCCAGCACCCTAGCCCCAGGGGCGGATGGCTACACCTTC.

The chain uses TRBV13 and TRBJ1-4; D perhaps matches TRBD1 (5 bases). The CDR3 loop spans 15 amino acids. Germline lookup yields CDR1 PRHDT and CDR2 FYEKMQ (reference sequence). Trimming stripped 5 bases from V and 7 bases from J, with 17 bases between. CDR3 DNA: TGTGCCAGCAGCCACAGGCAGGGAAGGGGTGAAAAACTGTTTTTT. Translation: CASSHRQGRGEKLFF.

The J gene is TRBJ2-7, the V gene TRBV5-1, with D perhaps matching TRBD2 (5 bases). Germline loops: CDR1 SGHRS, CDR2 YFSETQ. The CDR3 has 12 amino acids. V was cut by 0 bases and J by 5 bases, with 6 bases left in between. CDR3 in DNA: TGCGCCAGCAGCTTGGTCGGGAACGAGCAGTACTTC. It is translated as CASSLVGNEQYF. The full variable domain, in which reference TRBV5-1 and TRBJ2-7 provide the parts outside the CDR3, is KAGVTQTPRYLIKTRGQQVTLSCSPISGHRSVSWYQQTPGQGLQFLFEYFSETQRNKGNFPGRFSGRQFSNSRSEMNVSTLELGDSALYLCASSLVGNEQYFGPGTRLTVT.

V usage is TRBV6-5 and J usage is TRBJ2-3, with D possibly matching TRBD1 (5 bases). V lost 6 bases, J lost 4 bases, and 17 bases lay in between. CDR1 is MNHEY and CDR2 is SVGAGI in the germline V gene. This CDR3 comprises 15 residues. As DNA, the CDR3 is TGTGCCAGCAGCCGGCTAGGGGTGGGGTCAGATACGCAGTATTTT. Protein product: CASSRLGVGSDTQYF.

This clone appeared once. The chain has TRBV7-9 and TRBJ2-5; tentatively, D is TRBD1 (5 bases). The CDR3 has 16 amino acids. Germline CDR1 SEHNR, CDR2 FQNEAQ (reference sequence). The V end was cut by 1 base, the J end by 0 bases, with 12 bases between. CDR3: CASSLGVTVYQETQYF. CDR3 nucleotides: TGTGCCAGCAGCTTAGGAGTGACAGTGTACCAAGAGACCCAGTACTTC.

This clone has just one count. The chain employs TRBV2 and TRBJ1-1; weak D call: TRBD1 (5 bases). The V and J ends lost 4 bases and 1 base respectively, with 10 bases between them. Per germline, CDR1 SNHLY and CDR2 FYNNEI. The CDR3 contains 14 residues. The CDR3 DNA reads TGTGCCAGCAGTGGGGGGGAGGGGAACACTGAAGCTTTCTTT. It yields the protein CASSGGEGNTEAFF. Full variable domain (missing parts from reference TRBV2 and TRBJ1-1): EPEVTQTPSHQVTQMGQEVILRCVPISNHLYFYWYRQILGQKVEFLVSFYNNEISEKSEIFDDQFSVERPDGSNFTLKIRSTKLEDSAMYFCASSGGEGNTEAFFGQGTRLTVV.

This chain connects TRBV15 to TRBJ2-1; 9 positions match TRBD2. CDR1 LNHNV and CDR2 YYDKDF come from the germline V gene (reference sequence). V shed 6 bases, J shed 0 bases, and the junction held 3 bases outside the gene matches. The CDR3 spans 15 residues. CDR3 sequence reads: CATSDSGSSYNEQFF. The CDR3 DNA reads as TGTGCCACCAGTGATAGCGGGAGCTCCTACAATGAGCAGTTCTTC.